The subject of this entry is one T cell receptor (beta chain). The antigen remains undetermined. CDR1 and CDR2 (germline): ENHRY, SYGVKD. The CDR3 has 12 residues. The sample comes from a study of T cells in Graves' hyperthyroidism and ophthalmopathy. TCR beta CDR3 regions were amplified from RNA. Carried out on the TCR CDR3, a first-round RT-PCR used the HTBI primer set. TCRdb re-derived calls from the multiplex PCR reads in MiXCR, one entry per CDR3 protein. Here the sample spans roughly 580,000 distinct CDR3 sequences, around 46% being singletons. Disease duration under 2 months; hyperthyroidism patients were aged 18 to 65. The study's findings and limits: Most thyroid clonotypes that were expanded above 0.001 also turned up in blood. Ophthalmopathy stood apart from stable hyperthyroidism in a 13 V-J model.

The source material was peripheral blood or thyroid tissue (not recorded which). The rearrangement uses TRBV10-3 and TRBJ1-5, with a tentative D call TRBD1 (6 bases). This receptor was taken from a woman aged 18-29 years with Graves' hyperthyroidism. CDR3 DNA: TGTGCTAGACAGGATAGCAATCAGCCCCAGCATTTT. As protein: CARQDSNQPQHF.